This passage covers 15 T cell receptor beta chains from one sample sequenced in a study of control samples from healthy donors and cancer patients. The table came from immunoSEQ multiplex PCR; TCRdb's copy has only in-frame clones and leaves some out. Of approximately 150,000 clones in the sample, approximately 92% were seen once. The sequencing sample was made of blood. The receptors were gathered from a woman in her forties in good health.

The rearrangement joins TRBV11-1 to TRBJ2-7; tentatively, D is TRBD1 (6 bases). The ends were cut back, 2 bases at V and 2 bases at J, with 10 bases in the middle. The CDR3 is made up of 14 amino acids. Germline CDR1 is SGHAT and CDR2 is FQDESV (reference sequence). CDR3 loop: CASSLRGIPYEQYF. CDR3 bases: TGTGCCAGCAGCTTAAGGGGGATTCCCTACGAGCAGTACTTC.

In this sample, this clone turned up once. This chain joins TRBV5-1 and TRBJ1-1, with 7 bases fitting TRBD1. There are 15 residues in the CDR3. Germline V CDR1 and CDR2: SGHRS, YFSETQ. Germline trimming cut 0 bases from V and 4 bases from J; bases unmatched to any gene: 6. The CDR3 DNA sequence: TGCGCCAGCAGCTTGGGAGTAGGGGGCTTCACTGAAGCTTTCTTT. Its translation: CASSLGVGGFTEAFF.

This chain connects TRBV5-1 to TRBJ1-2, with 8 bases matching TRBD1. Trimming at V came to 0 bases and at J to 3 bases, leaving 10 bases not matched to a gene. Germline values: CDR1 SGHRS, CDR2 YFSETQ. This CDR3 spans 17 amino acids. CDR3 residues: CASSLAQDRARDYGYTF. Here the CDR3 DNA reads TGCGCCAGCAGCTTGGCCCAGGACAGGGCGAGGGACTATGGCTACACCTTC.

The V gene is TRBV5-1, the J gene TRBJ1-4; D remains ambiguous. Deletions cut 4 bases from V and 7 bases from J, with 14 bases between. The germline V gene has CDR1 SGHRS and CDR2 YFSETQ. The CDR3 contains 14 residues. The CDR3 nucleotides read TGCGCCAGCAGCCTAAGGGCCGTAGGTGAAAAACTGTTTTTT. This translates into CASSLRAVGEKLFF. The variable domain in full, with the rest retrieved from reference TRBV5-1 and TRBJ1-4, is KAGVTQTPRYLIKTRGQQVTLSCSPISGHRSVSWYQQTPGQGLQFLFEYFSETQRNKGNFPGRFSGRQFSNSRSEMNVSTLELGDSALYLCASSLRAVGEKLFFGSGTQLSVL.

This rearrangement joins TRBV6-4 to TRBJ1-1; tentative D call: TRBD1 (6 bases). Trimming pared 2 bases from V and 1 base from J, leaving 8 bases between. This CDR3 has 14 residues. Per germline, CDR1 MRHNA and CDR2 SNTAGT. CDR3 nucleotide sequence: TGTGCCAGCAGTGACAAACAGGGGAACACTGAAGCTTTCTTT. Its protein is CASSDKQGNTEAFF.

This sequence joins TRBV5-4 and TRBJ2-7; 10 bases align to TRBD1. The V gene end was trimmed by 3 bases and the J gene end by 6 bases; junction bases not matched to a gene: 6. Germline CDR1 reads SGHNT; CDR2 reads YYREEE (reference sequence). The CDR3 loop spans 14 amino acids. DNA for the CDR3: TGTGCCAGCAGCTGGGACAGGGGATCGAGCGAGCAGTACTTC. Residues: CASSWDRGSSEQYF.

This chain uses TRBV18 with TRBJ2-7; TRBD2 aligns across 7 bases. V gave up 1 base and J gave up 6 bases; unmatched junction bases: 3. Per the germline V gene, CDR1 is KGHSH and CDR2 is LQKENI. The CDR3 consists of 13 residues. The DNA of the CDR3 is TGTGCCAGCTCACCACTGGGGGGGGTCGAGCAGTACTTC. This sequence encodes CASSPLGGVEQYF.

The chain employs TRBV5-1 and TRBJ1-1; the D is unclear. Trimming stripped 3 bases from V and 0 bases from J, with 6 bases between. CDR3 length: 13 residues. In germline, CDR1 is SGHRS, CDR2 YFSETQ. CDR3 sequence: CASSSGLNTEAFF. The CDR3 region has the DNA TGCGCCAGCAGCTCAGGATTGAACACTGAAGCTTTCTTT.

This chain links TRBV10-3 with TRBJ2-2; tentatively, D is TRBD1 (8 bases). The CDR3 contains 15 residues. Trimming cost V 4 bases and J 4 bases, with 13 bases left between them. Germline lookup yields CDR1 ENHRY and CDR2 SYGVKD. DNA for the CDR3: TGTGCCATCAGTGGTAACAGGGGGGGCACCGGGGAGCTGTTTTTT. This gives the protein CAISGNRGGTGELFF.

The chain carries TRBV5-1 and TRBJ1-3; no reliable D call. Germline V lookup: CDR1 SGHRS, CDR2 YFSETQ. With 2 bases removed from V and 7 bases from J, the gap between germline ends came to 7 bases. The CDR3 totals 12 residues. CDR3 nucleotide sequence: TGCGCCAGCAGCTTCACCGGGAACACCATATATTTT. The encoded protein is CASSFTGNTIYF. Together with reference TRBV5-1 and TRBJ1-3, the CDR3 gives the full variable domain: KAGVTQTPRYLIKTRGQQVTLSCSPISGHRSVSWYQQTPGQGLQFLFEYFSETQRNKGNFPGRFSGRQFSNSRSEMNVSTLELGDSALYLCASSFTGNTIYFGEGSWLTVV.

The CDR3 region is CASSPPGAGNTEAFF. In DNA, the CDR3 is TGTGCCAGCTCACCACCGGGGGCAGGGAACACTGAAGCTTTCTTT. V usage is TRBV18 and J usage is TRBJ1-1; D might be TRBD1 (6 bases). Looked up from germline, CDR1 is KGHSH and CDR2 is LQKENI. The V end lost 0 bases, the J end lost 1 base, and 9 bases lay between the germline ends. CDR3 length: 15 residues.

For the CDR3, the DNA is TGCGCCAGCAGCTTGGTTTCAGGGATGGAGACCCAGTACTTC. Translating it yields CASSLVSGMETQYF. The rearrangement joins TRBV5-1 to TRBJ2-5; maybe TRBD1 (5 bases). V lost 0 bases, J lost 5 bases, and 11 bases lay in between. The CDR3 has 14 residues. Per the germline V gene, CDR1 is SGHRS and CDR2 is YFSETQ.

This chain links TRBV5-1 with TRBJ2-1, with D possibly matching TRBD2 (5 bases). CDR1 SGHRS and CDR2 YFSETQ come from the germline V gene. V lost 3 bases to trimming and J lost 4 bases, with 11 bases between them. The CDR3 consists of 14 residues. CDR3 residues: CASSSMSGYNEQFF. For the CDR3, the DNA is TGCGCCAGCAGCTCCATGTCGGGATACAATGAGCAGTTCTTC.

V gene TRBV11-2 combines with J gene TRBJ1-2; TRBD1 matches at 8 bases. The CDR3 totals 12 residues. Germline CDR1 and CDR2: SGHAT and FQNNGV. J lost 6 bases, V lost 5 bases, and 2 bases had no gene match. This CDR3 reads CASSRGQDGYTF. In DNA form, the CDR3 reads TGTGCCAGCAGCCGGGGACAGGATGGCTACACCTTC.

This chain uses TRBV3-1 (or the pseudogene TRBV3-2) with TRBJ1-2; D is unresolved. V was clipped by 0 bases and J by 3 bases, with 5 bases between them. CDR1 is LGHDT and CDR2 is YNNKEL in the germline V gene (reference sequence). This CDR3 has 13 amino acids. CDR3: CASSQDLYYGYTF. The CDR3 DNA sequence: TGTGCCAGCAGCCAAGATCTGTACTATGGCTACACCTTC.